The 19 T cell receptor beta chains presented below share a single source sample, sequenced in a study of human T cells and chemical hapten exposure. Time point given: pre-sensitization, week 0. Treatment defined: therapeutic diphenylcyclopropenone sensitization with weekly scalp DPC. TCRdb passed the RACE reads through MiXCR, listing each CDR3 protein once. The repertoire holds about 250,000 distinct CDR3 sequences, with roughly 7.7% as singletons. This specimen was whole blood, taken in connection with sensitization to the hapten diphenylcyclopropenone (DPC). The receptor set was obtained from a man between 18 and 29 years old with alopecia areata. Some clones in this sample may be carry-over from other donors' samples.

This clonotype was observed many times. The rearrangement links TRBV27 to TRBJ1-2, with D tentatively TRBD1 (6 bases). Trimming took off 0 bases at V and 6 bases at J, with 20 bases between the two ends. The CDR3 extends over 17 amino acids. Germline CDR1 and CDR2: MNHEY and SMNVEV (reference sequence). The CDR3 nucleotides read TGTGCCAGCAGTTTATCGTACCCCCGGGGGGCAGTAGATGGCTACACCTTC. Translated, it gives CASSLSYPRGAVDGYTF.

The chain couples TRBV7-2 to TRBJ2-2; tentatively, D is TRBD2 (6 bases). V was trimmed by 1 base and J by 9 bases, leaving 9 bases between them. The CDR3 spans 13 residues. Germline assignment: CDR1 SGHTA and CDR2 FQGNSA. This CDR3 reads CASSLGGTWELFF. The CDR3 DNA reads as TGTGCCAGCAGCTTAGGCGGGACCTGGGAGCTGTTTTTT.

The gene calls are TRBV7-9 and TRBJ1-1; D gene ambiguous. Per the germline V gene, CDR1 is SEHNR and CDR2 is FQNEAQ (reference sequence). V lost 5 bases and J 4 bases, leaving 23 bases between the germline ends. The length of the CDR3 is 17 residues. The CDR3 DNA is TGTGCCAGCAGCACGGATCGAGCAGTCAGAAGAGGCACTGAAGCTTTCTTT. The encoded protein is CASSTDRAVRRGTEAFF.

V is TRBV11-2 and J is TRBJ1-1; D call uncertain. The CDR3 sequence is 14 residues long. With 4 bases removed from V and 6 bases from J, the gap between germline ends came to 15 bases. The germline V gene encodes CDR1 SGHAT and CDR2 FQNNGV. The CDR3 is CASSSTRGMAEAFF. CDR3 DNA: TGTGCCAGCAGCTCCACCCGCGGGATGGCTGAAGCTTTCTTT.

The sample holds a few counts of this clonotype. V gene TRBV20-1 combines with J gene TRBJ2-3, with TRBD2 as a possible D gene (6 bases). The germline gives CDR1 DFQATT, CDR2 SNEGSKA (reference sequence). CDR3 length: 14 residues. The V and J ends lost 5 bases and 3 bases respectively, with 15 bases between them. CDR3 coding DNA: TGCAGTGCTCCTTTGGGGGGTGGTACAGATACGCAGTATTTT. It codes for CSAPLGGGTDTQYF.

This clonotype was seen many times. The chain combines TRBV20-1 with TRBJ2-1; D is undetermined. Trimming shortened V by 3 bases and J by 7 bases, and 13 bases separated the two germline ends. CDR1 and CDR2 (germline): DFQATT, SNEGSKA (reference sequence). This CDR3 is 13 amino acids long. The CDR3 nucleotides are TGCAGTGCTAGTTTTACTTCAGCGAATGAGCAGTTCTTC. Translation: CSASFTSANEQFF.

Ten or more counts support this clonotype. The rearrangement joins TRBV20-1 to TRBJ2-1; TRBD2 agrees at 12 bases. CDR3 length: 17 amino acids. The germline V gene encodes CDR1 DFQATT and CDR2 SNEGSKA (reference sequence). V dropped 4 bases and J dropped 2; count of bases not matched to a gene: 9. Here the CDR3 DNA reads TGCAGTGCTATCGGTACTAGCGGGGGGCCCCCCTACAATGAGCAGTTCTTC. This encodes CSAIGTSGGPPYNEQFF.

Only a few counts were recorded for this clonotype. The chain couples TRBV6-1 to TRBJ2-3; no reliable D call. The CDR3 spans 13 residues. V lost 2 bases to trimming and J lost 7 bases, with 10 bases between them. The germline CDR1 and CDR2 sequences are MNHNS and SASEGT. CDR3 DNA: TGTGCCAGCAGTGAATTAGTACAATATACGCAGTATTTT. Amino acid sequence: CASSELVQYTQYF.

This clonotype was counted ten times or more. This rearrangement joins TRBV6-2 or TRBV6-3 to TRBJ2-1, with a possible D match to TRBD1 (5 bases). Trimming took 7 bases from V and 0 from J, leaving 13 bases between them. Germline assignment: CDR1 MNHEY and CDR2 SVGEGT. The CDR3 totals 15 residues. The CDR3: CASIKGPSSYNEQFF. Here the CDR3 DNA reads TGTGCCAGCATAAAGGGGCCTAGCTCCTACAATGAGCAGTTCTTC.

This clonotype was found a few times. The CDR3 DNA follows: TGTGCCAGCAGTTACCCCGGGACCGGGGGCACAGATACGCAGTATTTT. Its translation: CASSYPGTGGTDTQYF. The rearrangement joins TRBV6-2 or TRBV6-3 to TRBJ2-3; D is perhaps TRBD1 or TRBD2 (5 bases each). Trimming removed 2 bases from V and 1 base from J, with 13 bases in between. Germline-derived CDR1 and CDR2 are MNHEY and SVGEGT. The CDR3 length is 16 residues.

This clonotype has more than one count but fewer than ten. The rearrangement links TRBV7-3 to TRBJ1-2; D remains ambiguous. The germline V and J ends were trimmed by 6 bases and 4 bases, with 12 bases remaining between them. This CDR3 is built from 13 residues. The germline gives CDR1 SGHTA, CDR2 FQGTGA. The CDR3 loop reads CASRPPGGYGYTF. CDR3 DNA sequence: TGTGCCAGCAGGCCCCCCGGCGGCTATGGCTACACCTTC.

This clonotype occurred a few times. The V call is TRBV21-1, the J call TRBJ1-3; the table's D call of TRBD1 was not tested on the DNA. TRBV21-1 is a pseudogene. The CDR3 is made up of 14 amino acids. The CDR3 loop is CASSKSGAGNTIYF. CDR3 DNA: TGTGCCAGCAGCAAATCAGGGGCTGGAAACACCATATATTTT.

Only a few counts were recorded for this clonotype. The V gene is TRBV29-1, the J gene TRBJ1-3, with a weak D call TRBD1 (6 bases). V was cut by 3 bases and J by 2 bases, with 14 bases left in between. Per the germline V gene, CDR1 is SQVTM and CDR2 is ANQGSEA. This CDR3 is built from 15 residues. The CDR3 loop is CSVDGGPAPGNTIYF. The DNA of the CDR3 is TGCAGCGTTGATGGGGGGCCCGCGCCTGGAAACACCATATATTTT.

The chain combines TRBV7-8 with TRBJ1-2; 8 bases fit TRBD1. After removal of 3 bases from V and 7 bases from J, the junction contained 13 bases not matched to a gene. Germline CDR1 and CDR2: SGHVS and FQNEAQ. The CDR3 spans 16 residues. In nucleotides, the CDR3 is TGTGCCAGCAGCTTCCCCTATAGGACAGGGAACGCTGGCTACACCTTC. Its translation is CASSFPYRTGNAGYTF.

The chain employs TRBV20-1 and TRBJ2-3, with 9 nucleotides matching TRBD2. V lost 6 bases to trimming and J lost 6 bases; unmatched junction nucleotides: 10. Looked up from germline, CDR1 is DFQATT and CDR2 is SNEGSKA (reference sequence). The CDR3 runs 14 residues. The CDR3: CSALLAGPGDTQYF. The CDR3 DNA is TGCAGTGCCTTACTAGCGGGCCCCGGGGATACGCAGTATTTT.

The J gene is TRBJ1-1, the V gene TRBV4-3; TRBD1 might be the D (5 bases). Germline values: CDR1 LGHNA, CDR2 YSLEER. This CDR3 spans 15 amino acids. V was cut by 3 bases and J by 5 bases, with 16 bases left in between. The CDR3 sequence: CASSHLERGGTEAFF. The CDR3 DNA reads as TGCGCCAGCAGCCATCTGGAGAGGGGAGGGACTGAAGCTTTCTTT.

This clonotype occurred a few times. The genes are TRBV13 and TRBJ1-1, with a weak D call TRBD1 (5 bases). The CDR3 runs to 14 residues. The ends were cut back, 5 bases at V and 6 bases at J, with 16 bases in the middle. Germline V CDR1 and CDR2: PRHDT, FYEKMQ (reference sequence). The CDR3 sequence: CASSEGRGTAEAFF. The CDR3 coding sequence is TGTGCCAGCAGCGAGGGACGGGGAACGGCTGAAGCTTTCTTT. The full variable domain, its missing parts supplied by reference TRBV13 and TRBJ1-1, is AAGVIQSPRHLIKEKRETATLKCYPIPRHDTVYWYQQGPGQDPQFLISFYEKMQSDKGSIPDRFSAQQFSDYHSELNMSSLELGDSALYFCASSEGRGTAEAFFGQGTRLTVV.

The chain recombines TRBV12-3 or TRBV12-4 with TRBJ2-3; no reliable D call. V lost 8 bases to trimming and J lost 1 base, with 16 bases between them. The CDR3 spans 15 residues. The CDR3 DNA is TGTGCCAGCTACAAGGTACTGATTGGCACAGATACGCAGTATTTT. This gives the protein CASYKVLIGTDTQYF.

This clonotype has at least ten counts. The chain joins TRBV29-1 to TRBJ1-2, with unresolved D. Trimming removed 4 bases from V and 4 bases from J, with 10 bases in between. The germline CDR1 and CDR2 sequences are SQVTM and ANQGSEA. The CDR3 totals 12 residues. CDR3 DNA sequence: TGCAGCGTTGTGGAGGGAGCCTATGGCTACACCTTC. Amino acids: CSVVEGAYGYTF.